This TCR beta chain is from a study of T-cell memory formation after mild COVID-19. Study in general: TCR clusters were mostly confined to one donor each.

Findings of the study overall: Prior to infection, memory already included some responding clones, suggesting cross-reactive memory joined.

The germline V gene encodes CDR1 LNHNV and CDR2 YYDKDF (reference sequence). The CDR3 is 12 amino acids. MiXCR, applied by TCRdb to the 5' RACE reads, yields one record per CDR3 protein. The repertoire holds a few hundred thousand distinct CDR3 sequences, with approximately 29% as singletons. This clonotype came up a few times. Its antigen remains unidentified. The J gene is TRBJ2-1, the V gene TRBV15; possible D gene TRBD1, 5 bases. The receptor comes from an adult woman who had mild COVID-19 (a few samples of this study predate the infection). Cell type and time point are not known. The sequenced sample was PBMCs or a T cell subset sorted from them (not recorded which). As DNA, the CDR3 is TGTGCAATAGGGCAGGGTTACAATGAGCAGTTCTTC. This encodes CAIGQGYNEQFF.